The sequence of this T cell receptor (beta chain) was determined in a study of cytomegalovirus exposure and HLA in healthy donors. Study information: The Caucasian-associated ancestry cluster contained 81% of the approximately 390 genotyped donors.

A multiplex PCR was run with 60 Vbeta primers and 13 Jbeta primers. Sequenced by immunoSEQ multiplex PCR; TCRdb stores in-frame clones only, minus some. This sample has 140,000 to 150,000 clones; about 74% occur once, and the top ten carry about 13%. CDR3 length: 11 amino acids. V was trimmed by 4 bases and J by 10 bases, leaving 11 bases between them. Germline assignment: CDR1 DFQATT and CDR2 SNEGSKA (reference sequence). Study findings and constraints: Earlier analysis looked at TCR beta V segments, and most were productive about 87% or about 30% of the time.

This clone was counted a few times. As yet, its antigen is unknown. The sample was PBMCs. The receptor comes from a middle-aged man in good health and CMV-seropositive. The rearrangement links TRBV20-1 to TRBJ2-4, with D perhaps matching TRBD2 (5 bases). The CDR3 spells CSATLAGIQYF. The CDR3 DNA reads TGCAGTGCTACGCTAGCCGGAATTCAGTACTTC.